This TCR beta chain was found in a study of blood T cell repertoires in COVID-19. Study context: T cells, B-cell-depleted T cells, or PBMCs supplied cDNA or gDNA.

Germline CDR1 and CDR2: LGHNA and YSLEER. This CDR3 contains 14 residues. V was shortened by 1 base and J by 6 bases, with 13 bases between the two germline ends. This clone was recorded once. Generated by immunoSEQ multiplex PCR, the TCRdb table keeps only in-frame clones and is missing some. The repertoire consists of approximately 90,000 clones, with around 80% occurring once and the leading ten covering more than 25%. Sequenced material: peripheral blood. The receptor's source is an elderly woman with active or convalescent COVID-19. The chain combines TRBV4-3 with TRBJ2-7; D not resolved. The CDR3 DNA reads as TGCGCCAGCAGCCAAGGTGGTGACTTGGCCGAGCAGTACTTC. This translates into CASSQGGDLAEQYF.